The clone carrying this T cell receptor (beta chain) was seen ten or more times. Its antigen remains unidentified. This sample is drawn from a study of early T cells in non-severe SARS-CoV-2 infection. On the study more broadly: Chains were not paired, and sequencing was done on bulk RNA from unsorted whole blood. Whole-study findings and limits: Matches to VDJdb favored anti-spike CD8 responses and missed private and CD4 specificities.

The germline V and J ends were trimmed by 3 bases and 10 bases, with 13 bases remaining between them. In germline, CDR1 is SGDLS, CDR2 YYNGEE. This CDR3 contains 12 residues. Unique molecular identifiers were added to individual cDNA molecules. TCRdb analysed the 5' RACE reads with MiXCR anew, one entry per CDR3 protein. The sample has more than 60,000 distinct CDR3 sequences, roughly 13% seen once; the top ten hold about 8.3%. V usage is TRBV9 and J usage is TRBJ1-1; D uncertain. This receptor was obtained from an adult who was a healthcare worker with PCR-confirmed SARS-CoV-2 infection or an uninfected control (not recorded which). Input material: whole blood. CDR3 nucleotides: TGTGCCAGCAGCGGGGAGGGAGGTATAGCTTTCTTT. This codes for CASSGEGGIAFF.